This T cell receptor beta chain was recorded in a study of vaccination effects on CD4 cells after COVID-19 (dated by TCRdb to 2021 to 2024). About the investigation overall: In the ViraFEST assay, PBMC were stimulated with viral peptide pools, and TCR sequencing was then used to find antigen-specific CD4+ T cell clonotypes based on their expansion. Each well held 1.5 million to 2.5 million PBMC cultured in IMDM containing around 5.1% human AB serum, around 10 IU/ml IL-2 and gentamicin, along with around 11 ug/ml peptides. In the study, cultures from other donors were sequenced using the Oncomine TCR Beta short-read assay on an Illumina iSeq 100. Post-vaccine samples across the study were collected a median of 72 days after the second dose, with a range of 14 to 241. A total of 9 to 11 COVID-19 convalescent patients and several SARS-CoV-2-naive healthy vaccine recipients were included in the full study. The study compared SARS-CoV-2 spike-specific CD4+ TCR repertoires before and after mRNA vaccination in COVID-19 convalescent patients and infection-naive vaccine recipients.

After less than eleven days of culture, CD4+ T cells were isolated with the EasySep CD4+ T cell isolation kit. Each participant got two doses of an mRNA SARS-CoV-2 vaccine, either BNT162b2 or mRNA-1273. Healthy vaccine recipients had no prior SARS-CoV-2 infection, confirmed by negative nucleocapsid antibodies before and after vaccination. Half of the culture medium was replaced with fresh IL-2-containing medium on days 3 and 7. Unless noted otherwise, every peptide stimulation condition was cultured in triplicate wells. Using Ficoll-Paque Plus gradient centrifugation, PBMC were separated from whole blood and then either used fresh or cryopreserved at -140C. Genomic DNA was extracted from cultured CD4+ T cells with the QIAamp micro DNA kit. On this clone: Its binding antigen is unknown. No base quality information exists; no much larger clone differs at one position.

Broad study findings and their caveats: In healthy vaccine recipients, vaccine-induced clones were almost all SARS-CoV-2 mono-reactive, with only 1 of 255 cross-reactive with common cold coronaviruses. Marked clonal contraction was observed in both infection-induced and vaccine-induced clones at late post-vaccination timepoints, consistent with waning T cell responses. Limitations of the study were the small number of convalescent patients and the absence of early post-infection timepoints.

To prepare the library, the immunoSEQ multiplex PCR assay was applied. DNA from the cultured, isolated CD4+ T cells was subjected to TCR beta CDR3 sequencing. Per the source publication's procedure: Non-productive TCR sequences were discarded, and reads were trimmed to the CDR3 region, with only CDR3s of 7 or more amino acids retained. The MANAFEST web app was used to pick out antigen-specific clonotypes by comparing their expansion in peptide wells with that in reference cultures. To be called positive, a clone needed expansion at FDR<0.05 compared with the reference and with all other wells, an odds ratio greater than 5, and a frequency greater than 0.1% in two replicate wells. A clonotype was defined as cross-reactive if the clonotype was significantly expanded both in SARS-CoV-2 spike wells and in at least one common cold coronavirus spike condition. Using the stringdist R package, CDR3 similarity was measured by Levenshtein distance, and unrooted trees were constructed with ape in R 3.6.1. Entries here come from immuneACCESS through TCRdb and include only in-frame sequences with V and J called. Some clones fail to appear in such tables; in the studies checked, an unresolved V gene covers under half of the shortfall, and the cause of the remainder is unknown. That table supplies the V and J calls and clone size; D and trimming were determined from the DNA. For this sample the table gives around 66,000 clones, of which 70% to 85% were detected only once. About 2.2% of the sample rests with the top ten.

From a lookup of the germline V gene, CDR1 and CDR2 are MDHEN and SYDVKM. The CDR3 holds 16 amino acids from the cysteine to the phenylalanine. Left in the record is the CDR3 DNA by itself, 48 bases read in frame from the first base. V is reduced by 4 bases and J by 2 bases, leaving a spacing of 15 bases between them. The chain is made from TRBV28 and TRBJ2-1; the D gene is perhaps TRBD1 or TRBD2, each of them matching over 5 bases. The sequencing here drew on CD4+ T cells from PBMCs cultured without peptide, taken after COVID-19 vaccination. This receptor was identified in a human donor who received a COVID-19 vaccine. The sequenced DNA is TGTGCCAGCAGTTCAATCGGGACCTCGACCTACAATGAGCAGTTCTTC. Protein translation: CASSSIGTSTYNEQFF.